These 3 T cell receptor beta chains were sequenced from one sample in a study of T cell responses to AZD1222 COVID-19 vaccine. The repertoire was sequenced with immunoSEQ multiplex PCR; TCRdb's copy has only in-frame clones and lacks some. The repertoire holds some 170,000 clones, with about 90% as singletons. The input for sequencing was peripheral blood, taken on day 0 of MenACWY control vaccination. These receptors all stem from an adult in good health.

The rearrangement joins TRBV6-4 to TRBJ1-5; D unclear. Germline CDR1 and CDR2: MRHNA and SNTAGT. Trimming took off 3 bases at V and 4 bases at J, with 10 bases between the two ends. The CDR3 spans 14 residues. CDR3 in DNA: TGTGCCAGCAGTGAGGGTGGAGGTAATCAGCCCCAGCATTTT. It translates to CASSEGGGNQPQHF.

V is TRBV5-8 and J is TRBJ1-3; TRBD1 is a possible D gene (5 bases). The germline V and J ends were trimmed by 0 bases and 4 bases, with 17 bases remaining between them. The CDR3 has 17 residues. The germline V gene has CDR1 SGHTS and CDR2 YDEGEE. CDR3 protein: CASSLGPGRAAGNTIYF. In DNA, the CDR3 is TGTGCCAGCAGCTTGGGCCCCGGCAGGGCGGCCGGAAACACCATATATTTT.

The chain recombines TRBV19 with TRBJ2-7; 7 positions match TRBD2. The V segment lost 7 bases and the J segment 5 bases; nucleotides outside the gene matches: 14. This CDR3 spans 15 amino acids. The germline CDR1 and CDR2 sequences are LNHDA and SQIVND (reference sequence). CDR3 DNA sequence: TGTGCCAGTAAACATACGAGCGGGACCTTCAACGAGCAGTACTTC. Translation: CASKHTSGTFNEQYF.